Here is one TCR beta chain with its context. What it binds is unknown. The data were obtained in a study of early T cells in non-severe SARS-CoV-2 infection. Whole-study context: Bulk RNA taken from unsorted whole blood was sequenced, leaving chains unpaired.

Study results and limitations: VDJdb-based matching was biased toward anti-spike CD8 responses and missed private and CD4 specificities.

Germline CDR1 and CDR2: SGHRS and YFSETQ. This CDR3 region has 14 residues. V shed 4 bases, J shed 12 bases, and the junction held 11 bases outside the gene matches. Each single cDNA molecule received a unique molecular identifier. TCRdb re-called the 5' RACE reads with MiXCR, one entry per CDR3 protein. The sample consists of some 67,000 distinct CDR3 sequences, around 14% of them appearing once. The sequencing sample was made of whole blood. This clonotype was obtained from an adult who was a healthcare worker with PCR-confirmed SARS-CoV-2 infection or an uninfected control (not recorded which). The chain links TRBV5-1 to TRBJ2-4; 9 nucleotides match TRBD2. CDR3 DNA sequence: TGCGCCAGCAGCCTTAGCGGGGGCGAAACGGGTCAGTACTTC. Translating it yields CASSLSGGETGQYF. The full variable domain, rest sourced from reference TRBV5-1 and TRBJ2-4, is KAGVTQTPRYLIKTRGQQVTLSCSPISGHRSVSWYQQTPGQGLQFLFEYFSETQRNKGNFPGRFSGRQFSNSRSEMNVSTLELGDSALYLCASSLSGGETGQYFGAGTRLSVL.